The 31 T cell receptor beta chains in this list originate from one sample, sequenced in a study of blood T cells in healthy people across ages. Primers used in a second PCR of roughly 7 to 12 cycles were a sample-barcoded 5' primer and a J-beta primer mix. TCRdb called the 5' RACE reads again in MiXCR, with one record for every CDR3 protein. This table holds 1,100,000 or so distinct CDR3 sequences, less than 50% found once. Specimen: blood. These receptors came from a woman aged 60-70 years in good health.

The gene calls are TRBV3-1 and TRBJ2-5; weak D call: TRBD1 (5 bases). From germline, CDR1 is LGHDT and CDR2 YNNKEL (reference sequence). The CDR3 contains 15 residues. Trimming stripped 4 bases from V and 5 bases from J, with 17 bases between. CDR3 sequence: CASSPSRWGAETQYF. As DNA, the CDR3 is TGTGCCAGCAGCCCCAGTCGGTGGGGCGCCGAGACCCAGTACTTC.

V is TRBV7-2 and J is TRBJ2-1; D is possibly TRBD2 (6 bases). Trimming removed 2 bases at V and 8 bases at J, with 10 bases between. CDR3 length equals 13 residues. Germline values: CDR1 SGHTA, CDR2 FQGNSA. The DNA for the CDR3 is TGTGCCAGCAGCTTAAGGCCTAGCGATGAGCAGTTCTTC. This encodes CASSLRPSDEQFF. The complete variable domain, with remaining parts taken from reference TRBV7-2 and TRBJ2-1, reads GAGVSQSPSNKVTEKGKDVELRCDPISGHTALYWYRQSLGQGLEFLIYFQGNSAPDKSGLPSDRFSAERTGGSVSTLTIQRTQQEDSAVYLCASSLRPSDEQFFGPGTRLTVL.

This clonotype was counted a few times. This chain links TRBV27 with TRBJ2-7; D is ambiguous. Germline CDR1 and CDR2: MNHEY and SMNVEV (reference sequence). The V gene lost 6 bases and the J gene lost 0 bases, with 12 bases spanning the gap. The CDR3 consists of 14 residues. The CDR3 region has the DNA TGTGCCAGCAGACGGGCAGGAGCCTCCTACGAGCAGTACTTC. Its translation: CASRRAGASYEQYF.

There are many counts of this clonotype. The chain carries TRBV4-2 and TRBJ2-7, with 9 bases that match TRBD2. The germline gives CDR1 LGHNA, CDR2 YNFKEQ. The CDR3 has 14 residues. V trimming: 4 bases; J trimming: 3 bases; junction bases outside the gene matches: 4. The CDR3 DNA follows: TGTGCCAGCAGCCTACCTAGCGGGGACTACGAGCAGTACTTC. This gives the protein CASSLPSGDYEQYF.

CDR3 DNA: TGCGCCAGCCGTTACGGGGATAGCAACACTGAAGCTTTCTTT. Protein product: CASRYGDSNTEAFF. V is TRBV5-1 and J is TRBJ1-1; no clear D. The germline gives CDR1 SGHRS, CDR2 YFSETQ. The CDR3 has 14 amino acids. The V end was cut by 7 bases, the J end by 2 bases, with 15 bases between. The entire variable domain, with the rest obtained from reference TRBV5-1 and TRBJ1-1, is as follows: KAGVTQTPRYLIKTRGQQVTLSCSPISGHRSVSWYQQTPGQGLQFLFEYFSETQRNKGNFPGRFSGRQFSNSRSEMNVSTLELGDSALYLCASRYGDSNTEAFFGQGTRLTVV.

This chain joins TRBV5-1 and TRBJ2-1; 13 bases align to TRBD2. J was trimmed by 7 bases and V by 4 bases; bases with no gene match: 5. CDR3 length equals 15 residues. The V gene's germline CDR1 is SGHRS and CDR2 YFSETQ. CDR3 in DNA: TGCGCCAGCAGCACCGGGACTAGCGGGAAGAATGAGCAGTTCTTC. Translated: CASSTGTSGKNEQFF.

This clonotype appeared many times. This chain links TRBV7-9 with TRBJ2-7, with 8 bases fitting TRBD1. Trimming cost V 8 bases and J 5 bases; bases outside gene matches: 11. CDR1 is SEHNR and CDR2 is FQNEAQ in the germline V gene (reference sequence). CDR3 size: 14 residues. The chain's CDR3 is CASSGDRHNHEQYF. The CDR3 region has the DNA TGTGCCAGCTCTGGGGACAGGCATAACCACGAGCAGTACTTC. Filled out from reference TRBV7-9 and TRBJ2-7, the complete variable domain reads DTGVSQNPRHKITKRGQNVTFRCDPISEHNRLYWYRQTLGQGPEFLTYFQNEAQLEKSRLLSDRFSAERPKGSFSTLEIQRTEQGDSAMYLCASSGDRHNHEQYFGPGTRLTVT.

The CDR3 is CSAHPIAGRWSQYF. DNA for the CDR3: TGCAGTGCCCACCCCATAGCGGGACGGTGGTCGCAGTACTTC. The chain is built from TRBV20-1 and TRBJ2-5, with 8 bases lining up with TRBD2. Unmatched junction bases numbered 17, after V lost 6 bases and J lost 11 bases. This CDR3 comprises 14 residues. Germline V CDR1 and CDR2: DFQATT, SNEGSKA (reference sequence).

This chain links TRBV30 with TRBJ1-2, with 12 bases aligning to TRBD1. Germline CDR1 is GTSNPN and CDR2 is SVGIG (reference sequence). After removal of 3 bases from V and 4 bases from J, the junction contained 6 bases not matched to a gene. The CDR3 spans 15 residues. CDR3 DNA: TGTGCCTGGAGCGCCGGGACAGGGGGCCTCTATGGCTACACCTTC. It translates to CAWSAGTGGLYGYTF.

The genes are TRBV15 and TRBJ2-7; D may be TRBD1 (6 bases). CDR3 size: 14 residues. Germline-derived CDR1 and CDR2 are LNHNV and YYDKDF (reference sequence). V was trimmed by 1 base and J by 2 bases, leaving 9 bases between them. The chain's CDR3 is CATSRGTETYEQYF. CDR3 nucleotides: TGTGCCACCAGCAGAGGGACAGAGACCTACGAGCAGTACTTC. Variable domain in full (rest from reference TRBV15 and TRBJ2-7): DAMVIQNPRYQVTQFGKPVTLSCSQTLNHNVMYWYQQKSSQAPKLLFHYYDKDFNNEADTPDNFQSRRPNTSFCFLDIRSPGLGDTAMYLCATSRGTETYEQYFGPGTRLTVT.

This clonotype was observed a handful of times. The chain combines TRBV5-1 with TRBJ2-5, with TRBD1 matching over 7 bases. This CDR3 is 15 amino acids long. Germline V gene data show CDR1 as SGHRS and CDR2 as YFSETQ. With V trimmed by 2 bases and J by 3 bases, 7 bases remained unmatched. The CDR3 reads CASSLQGIGEETQYF. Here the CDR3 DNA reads TGCGCCAGCAGCTTACAGGGGATTGGAGAAGAGACCCAGTACTTC. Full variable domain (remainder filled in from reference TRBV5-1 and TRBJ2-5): KAGVTQTPRYLIKTRGQQVTLSCSPISGHRSVSWYQQTPGQGLQFLFEYFSETQRNKGNFPGRFSGRQFSNSRSEMNVSTLELGDSALYLCASSLQGIGEETQYFGPGTRLLVL.

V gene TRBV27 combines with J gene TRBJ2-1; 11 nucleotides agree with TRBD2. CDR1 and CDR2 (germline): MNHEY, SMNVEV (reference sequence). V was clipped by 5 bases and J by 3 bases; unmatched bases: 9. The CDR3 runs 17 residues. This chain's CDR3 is CASSIPILAGVYNEQFF. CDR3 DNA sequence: TGTGCCAGCAGTATACCGATACTAGCGGGAGTCTACAATGAGCAGTTCTTC.

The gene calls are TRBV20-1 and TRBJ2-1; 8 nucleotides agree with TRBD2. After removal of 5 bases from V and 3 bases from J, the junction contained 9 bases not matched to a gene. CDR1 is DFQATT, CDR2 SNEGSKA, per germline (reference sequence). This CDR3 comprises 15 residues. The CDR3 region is CSAHSGSGIYNEQFF. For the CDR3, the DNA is TGCAGTGCTCACAGCGGGAGCGGGATCTACAATGAGCAGTTCTTC.

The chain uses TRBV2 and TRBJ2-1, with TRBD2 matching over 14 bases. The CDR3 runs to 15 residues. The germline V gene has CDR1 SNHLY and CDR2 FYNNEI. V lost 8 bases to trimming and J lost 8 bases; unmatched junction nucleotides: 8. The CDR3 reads CASSGTSGSGDEQFF. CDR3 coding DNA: TGTGCCAGCTCCGGGACTAGCGGGAGTGGCGATGAGCAGTTCTTC.

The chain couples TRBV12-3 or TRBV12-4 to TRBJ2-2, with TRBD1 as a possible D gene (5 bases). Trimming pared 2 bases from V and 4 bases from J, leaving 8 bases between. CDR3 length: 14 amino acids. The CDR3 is CASSLKGFTGELFF. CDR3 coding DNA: TGTGCCAGCAGTTTAAAGGGGTTCACCGGGGAGCTGTTTTTT.

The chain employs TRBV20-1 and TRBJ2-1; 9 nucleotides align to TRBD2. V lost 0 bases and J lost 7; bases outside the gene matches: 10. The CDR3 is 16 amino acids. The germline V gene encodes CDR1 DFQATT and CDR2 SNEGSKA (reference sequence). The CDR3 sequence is CSAREWRGGGANEQFF. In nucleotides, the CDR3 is TGCAGTGCTAGAGAGTGGCGGGGGGGAGGGGCAAATGAGCAGTTCTTC.

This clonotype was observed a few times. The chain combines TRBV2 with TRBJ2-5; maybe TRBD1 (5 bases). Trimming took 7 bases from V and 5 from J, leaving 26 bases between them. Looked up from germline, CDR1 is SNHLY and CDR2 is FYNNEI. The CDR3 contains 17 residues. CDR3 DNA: TGTGCCAGCACGGTGTATCAGGGCAGTGAAAGGGGTGAGACCCAGTACTTC. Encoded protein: CASTVYQGSERGETQYF.

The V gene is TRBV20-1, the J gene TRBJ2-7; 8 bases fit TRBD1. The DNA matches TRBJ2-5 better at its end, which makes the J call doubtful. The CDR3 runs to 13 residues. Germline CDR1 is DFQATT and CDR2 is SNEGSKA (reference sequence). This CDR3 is CSARADRDETQYF. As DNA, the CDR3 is TGCAGTGCTAGGGCGGACAGGGACGAGACCCAGTACTTC.

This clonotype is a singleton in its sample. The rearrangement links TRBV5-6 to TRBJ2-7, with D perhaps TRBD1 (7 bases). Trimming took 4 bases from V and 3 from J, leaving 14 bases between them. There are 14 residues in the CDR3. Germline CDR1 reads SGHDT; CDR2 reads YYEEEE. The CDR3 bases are TGTGCCAGCAGCCCAACAGGGGAGGTCTACGAGCAGTACTTC. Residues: CASSPTGEVYEQYF.

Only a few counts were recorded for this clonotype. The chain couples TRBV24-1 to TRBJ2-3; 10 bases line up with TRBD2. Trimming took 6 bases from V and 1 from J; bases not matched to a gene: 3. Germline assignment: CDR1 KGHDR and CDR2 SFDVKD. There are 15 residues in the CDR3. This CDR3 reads CATSTTSGRTDTQYF. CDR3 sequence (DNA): TGTGCCACCAGTACGACTAGCGGGCGCACAGATACGCAGTATTTT.

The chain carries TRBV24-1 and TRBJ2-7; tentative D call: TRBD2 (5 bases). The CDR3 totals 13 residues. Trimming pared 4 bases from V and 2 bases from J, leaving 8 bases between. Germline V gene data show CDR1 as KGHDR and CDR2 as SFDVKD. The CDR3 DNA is TGTGCCACCAGTGAACCCGGGACCTACGAGCAGTACTTC. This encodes CATSEPGTYEQYF.

The CDR3 is CARVKIALAKNIQYF. The CDR3, as DNA: TGCGCCAGGGTCAAGATAGCTTTAGCCAAAAACATTCAGTACTTC. This sequence joins TRBV10-1 and TRBJ2-4; no clear D. V lost 9 bases and J lost 0, with 15 bases in between. CDR3 size: 15 residues. CDR1 and CDR2 (germline): WNHNN, SYGVQD (reference sequence).

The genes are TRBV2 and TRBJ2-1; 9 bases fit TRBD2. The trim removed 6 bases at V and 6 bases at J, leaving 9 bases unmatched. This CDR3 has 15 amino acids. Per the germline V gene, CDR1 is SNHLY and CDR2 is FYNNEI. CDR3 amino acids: CASRETSGGGNEQFF. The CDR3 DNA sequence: TGTGCCAGCAGGGAGACTAGCGGAGGGGGCAATGAGCAGTTCTTC.

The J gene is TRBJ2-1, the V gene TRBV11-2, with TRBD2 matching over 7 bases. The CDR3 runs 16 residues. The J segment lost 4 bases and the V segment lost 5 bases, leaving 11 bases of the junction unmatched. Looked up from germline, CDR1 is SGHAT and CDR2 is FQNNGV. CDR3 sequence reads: CASSRGASGPYNEQFF. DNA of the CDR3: TGTGCCAGCAGCCGCGGGGCTAGCGGCCCTTACAATGAGCAGTTCTTC.

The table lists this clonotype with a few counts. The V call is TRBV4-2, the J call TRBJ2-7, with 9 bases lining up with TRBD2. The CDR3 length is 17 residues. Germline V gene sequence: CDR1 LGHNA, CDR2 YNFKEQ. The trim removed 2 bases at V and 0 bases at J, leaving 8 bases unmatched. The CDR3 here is CASSQFGGRVSSYEQYF. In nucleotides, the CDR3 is TGTGCCAGCAGCCAATTTGGCGGGAGGGTTAGCTCCTACGAGCAGTACTTC.

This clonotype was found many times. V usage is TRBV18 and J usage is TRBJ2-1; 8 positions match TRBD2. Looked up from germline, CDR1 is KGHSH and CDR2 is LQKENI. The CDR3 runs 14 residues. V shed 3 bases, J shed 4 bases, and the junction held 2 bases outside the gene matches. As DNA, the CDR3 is TGTGCCAGCTCACCGCCGGGAGGGTACAATGAGCAGTTCTTC. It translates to CASSPPGGYNEQFF.

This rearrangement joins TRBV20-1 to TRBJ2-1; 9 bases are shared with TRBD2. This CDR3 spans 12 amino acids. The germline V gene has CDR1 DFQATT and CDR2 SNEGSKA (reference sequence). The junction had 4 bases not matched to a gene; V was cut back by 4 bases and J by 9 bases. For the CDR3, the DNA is TGCAGTGCTACTAGCGGGATAGGTGAGCAGTTCTTC. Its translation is CSATSGIGEQFF.

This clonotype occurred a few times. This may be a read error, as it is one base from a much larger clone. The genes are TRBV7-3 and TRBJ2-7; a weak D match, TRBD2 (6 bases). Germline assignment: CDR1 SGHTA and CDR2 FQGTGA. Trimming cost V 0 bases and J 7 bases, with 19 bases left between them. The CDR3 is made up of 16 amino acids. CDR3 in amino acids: CASSLTVAAFYNEQYF. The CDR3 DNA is TGTGCCAGCAGCTTAACGGTAGCGGCCTTCTACAATGAGCAGTACTTC. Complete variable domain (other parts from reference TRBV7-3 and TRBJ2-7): GAGVSQTPSNKVTEKGKYVELRCDPISGHTALYWYRQSLGQGPEFLIYFQGTGAADDSGLPNDRFFAVRPEGSVSTLKIQRTERGDSAVYLCASSLTVAAFYNEQYFGPGTRLTVT.

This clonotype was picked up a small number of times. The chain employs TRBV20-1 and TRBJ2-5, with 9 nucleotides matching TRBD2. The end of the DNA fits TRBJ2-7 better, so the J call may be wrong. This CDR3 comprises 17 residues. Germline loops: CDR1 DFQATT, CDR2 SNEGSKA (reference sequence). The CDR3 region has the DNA TGCAGTGCCCCCAAATTGGGGTCTAGCGGGATAGTGGACGAGCAGTACTTC. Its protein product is CSAPKLGSSGIVDEQYF.

The CDR3 protein is CASKSYSGTEAFF. Here the CDR3 DNA reads TGTGCCAGCAAATCCTATAGTGGGACTGAAGCTTTCTTT. V and J are TRBV12-3 or TRBV12-4 and TRBJ1-1; D remains ambiguous. The CDR3 loop spans 13 amino acids. V was trimmed by 7 bases and J by 5 bases, leaving 14 bases between them.

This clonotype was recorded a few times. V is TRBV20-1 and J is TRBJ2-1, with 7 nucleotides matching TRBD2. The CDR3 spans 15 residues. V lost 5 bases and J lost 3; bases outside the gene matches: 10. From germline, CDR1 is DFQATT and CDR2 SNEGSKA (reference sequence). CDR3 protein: CSAPKAGVDYNEQFF. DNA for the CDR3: TGCAGTGCTCCCAAGGCGGGAGTTGACTACAATGAGCAGTTCTTC.